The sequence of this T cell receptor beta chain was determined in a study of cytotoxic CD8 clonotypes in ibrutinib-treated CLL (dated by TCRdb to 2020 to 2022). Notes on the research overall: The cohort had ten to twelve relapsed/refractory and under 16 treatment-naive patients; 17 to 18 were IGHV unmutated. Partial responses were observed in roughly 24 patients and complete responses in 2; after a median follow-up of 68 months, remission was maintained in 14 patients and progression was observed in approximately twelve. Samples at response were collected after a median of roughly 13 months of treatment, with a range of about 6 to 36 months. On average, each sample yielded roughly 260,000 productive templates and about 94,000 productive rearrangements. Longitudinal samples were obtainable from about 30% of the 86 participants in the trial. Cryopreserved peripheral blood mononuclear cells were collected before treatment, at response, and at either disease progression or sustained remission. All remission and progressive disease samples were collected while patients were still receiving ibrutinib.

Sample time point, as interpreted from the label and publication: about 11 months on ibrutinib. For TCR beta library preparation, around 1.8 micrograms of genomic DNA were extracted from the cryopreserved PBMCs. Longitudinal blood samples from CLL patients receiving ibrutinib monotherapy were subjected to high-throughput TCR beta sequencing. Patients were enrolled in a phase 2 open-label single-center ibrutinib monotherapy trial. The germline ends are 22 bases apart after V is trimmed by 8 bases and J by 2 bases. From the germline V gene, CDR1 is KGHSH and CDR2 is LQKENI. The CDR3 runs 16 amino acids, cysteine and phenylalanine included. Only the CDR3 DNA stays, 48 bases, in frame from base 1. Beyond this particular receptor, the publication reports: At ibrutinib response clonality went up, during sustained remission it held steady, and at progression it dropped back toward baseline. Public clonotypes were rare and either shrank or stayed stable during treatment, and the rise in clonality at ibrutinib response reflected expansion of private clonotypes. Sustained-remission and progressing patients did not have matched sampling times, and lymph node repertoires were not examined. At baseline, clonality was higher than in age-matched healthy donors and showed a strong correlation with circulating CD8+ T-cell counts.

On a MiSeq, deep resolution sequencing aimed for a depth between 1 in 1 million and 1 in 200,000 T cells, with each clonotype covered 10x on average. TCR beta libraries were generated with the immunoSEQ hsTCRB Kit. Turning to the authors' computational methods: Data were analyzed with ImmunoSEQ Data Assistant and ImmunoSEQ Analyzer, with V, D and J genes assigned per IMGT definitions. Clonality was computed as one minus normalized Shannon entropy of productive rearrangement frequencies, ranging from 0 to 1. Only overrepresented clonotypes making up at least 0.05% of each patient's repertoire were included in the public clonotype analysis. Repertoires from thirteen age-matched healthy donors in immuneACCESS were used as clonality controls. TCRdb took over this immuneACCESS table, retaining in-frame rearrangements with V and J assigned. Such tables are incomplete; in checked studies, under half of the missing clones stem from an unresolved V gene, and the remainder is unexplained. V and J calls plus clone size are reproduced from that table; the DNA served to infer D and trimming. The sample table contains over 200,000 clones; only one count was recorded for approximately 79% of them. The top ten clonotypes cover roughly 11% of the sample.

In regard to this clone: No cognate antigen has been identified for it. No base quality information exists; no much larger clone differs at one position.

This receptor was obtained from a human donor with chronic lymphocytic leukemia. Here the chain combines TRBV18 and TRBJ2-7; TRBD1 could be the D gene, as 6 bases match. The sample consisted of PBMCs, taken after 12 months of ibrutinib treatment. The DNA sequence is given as TGTGCCAGCCGCCCAAGGCAGGGGCTTGGCCCCTACGAGCAGTACTTC. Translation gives CASRPRQGLGPYEQYF.